This T cell receptor beta chain was captured by sequencing in a study of OX40 agonist ivuxolimab in advanced cancers. Study-level information: Patients were treated with ivuxolimab, an agonistic anti-OX40 (CD134) antibody.

Turning to this clone: Its antigen is undetermined.

Excluded were patients having autoimmune disease history or systemic immunosuppression. Here immunoSEQ multiplex PCR was the method, and the copy in TCRdb shows in-frame clones only, minus some. The sample includes tens of thousands of clones, 91% seen only once; the top ten take roughly 5.1%. Study results and limitations: Partly responding patients at 0.1-3.0 mg/kg showed some of the smallest clonal expansion. At doses 0.1 to 3.0 mg/kg, CD4+ and CD8+ clones expanded.

This CDR3 contains 14 residues. This specimen consisted of CD4+ or CD8+ T cells sorted from blood, obtained in a trial of the OX40 agonist ivuxolimab. This chain links TRBV21-1 with TRBJ2-3; TRBD2 is taken as the D call from the table, unchecked against the DNA. TRBV21-1 is noted as a pseudogene. This TCR was sampled from an adult with an advanced solid tumor such as melanoma, head and neck, liver or kidney cancer. CDR3 amino acids: CASSKGVRMRTQYF. DNA of the CDR3: TGTGCCAGCAGCAAAGGTGTGAGGATGCGGACGCAGTATTTT.